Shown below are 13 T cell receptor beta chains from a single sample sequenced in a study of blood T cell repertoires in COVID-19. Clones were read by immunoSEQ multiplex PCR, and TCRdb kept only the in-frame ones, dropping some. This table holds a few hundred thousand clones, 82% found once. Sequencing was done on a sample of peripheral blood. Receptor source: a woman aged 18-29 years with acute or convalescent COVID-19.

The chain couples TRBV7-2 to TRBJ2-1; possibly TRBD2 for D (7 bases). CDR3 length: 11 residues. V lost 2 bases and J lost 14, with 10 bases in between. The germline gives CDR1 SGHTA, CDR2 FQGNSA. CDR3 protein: CASSLRGAEFF. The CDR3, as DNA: TGTGCCAGCAGCTTACGGGGGGCAGAGTTCTTC.

The DNA for the CDR3 is TGTGCCAGCAGGCGGGACAGGGGTTTGGTGGAAAACTATGGCTACACCTTC. Protein: CASRRDRGLVENYGYTF. V gene TRBV27 combines with J gene TRBJ1-2, with 10 bases fitting TRBD1. V shed 6 bases, J shed 2 bases, and the junction held 12 bases outside the gene matches. Per germline, CDR1 MNHEY and CDR2 SMNVEV (reference sequence). The CDR3 covers 17 residues.

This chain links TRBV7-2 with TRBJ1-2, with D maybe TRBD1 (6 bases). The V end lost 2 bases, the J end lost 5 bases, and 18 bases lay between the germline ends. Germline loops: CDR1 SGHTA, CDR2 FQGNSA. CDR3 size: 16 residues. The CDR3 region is CASSLSRLGGEYGYTF. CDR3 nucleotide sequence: TGTGCCAGCAGCTTATCTCGGTTAGGGGGAGAGTATGGCTACACCTTC.

The CDR3 DNA reads TGTGCCTGGAGTTCCTACCGGGACAGTGGATTGAATCAGCCCCAGCATTTT. Translated, it gives CAWSSYRDSGLNQPQHF. The chain links TRBV30 to TRBJ1-5; 7 nucleotides agree with TRBD1. The germline CDR1 and CDR2 sequences are GTSNPN and SVGIG (reference sequence). J gave up 4 bases and V 2 bases, and 14 bases lay outside the gene matches. The CDR3 runs to 17 residues.

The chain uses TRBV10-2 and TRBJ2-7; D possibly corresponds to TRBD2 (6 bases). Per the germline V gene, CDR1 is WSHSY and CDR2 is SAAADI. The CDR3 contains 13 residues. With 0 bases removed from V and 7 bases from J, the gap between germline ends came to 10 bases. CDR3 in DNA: TGCGCCAGCAGTGAGTCCGGCGCGGGGGAGCAGTACTTC. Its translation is CASSESGAGEQYF.

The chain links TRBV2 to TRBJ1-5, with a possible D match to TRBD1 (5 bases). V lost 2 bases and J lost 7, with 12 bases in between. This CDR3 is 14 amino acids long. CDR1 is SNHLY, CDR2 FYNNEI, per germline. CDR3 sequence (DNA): TGTGCCAGCAGTGAATGGGGGGGAAGACAGCCCCAGCATTTT. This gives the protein CASSEWGGRQPQHF. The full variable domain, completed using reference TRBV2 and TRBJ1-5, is EPEVTQTPSHQVTQMGQEVILRCVPISNHLYFYWYRQILGQKVEFLVSFYNNEISEKSEIFDDQFSVERPDGSNFTLKIRSTKLEDSAMYFCASSEWGGRQPQHFGDGTRLSIL.

CDR3 sequence (DNA): TGCGCCAGCCAGGGGTCTTCAAGCTACAATGAGCAGTTCTTC. Translating gives CASQGSSSYNEQFF. The chain is built from TRBV10-2 and TRBJ2-1; D may be TRBD1 (6 bases). Germline V lookup: CDR1 WSHSY, CDR2 SAAADI. CDR3 length: 14 amino acids. With 8 bases removed from V and 3 bases from J, the gap between germline ends came to 14 bases.

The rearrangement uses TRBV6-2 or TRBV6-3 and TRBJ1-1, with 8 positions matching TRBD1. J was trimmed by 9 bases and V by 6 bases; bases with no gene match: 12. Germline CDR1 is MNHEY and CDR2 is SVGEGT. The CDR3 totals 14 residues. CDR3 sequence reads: CASSPYGGTGKAFF. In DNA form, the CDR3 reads TGTGCCAGCAGCCCATACGGTGGGACAGGAAAAGCTTTCTTT.

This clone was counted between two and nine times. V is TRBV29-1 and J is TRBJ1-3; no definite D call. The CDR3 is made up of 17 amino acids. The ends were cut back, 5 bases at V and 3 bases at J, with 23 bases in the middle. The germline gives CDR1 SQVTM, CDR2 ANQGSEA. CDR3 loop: CSVQIGPPGFYGNTIYF. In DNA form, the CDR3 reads TGCAGCGTTCAAATCGGACCCCCGGGGTTTTATGGAAACACCATATATTTT.

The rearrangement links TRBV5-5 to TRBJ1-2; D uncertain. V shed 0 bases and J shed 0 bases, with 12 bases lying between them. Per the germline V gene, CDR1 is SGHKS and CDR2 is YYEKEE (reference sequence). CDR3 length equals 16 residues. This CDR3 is CASSLALRRTNYGYTF. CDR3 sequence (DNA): TGTGCCAGCAGCTTGGCCCTGCGGAGAACTAACTATGGCTACACCTTC.

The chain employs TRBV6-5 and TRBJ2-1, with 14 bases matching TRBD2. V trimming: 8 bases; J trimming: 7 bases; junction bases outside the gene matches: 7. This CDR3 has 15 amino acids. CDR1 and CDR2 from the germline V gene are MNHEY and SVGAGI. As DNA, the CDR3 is TGTGCCAGCGAGAGGGGACTAGCGGGAGTAAATGAGCAGTTCTTC. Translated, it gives CASERGLAGVNEQFF.

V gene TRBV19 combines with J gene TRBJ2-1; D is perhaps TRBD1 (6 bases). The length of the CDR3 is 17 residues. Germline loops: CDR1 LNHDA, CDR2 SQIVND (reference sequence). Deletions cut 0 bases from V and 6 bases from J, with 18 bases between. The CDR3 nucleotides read TGTGCCAGTAGTATAGAGGGACCATATGGGGGCGGCAATGAGCAGTTCTTC. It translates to CASSIEGPYGGGNEQFF.

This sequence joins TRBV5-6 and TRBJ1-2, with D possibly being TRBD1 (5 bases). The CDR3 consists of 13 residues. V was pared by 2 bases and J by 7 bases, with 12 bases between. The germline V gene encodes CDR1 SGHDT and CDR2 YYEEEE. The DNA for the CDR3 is TGTGCCAGCAGCTTAGCAGGGTTCGGTGGCTACACCTTC. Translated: CASSLAGFGGYTF.